This TCR beta chain was profiled in a study of T cells in Graves' hyperthyroidism and ophthalmopathy. Amplification targeted TCR beta CDR3 regions from RNA transcripts. In the first-round RT-PCR of the TCR CDR3, the HTBI primer set was used. From the multiplex PCR reads, TCRdb called clonotypes with MiXCR, one entry per CDR3 protein. The table lists 600,000 to 900,000 distinct CDR3 sequences, approximately 16% of them singletons. Germline V gene data show CDR1 as SEHNR and CDR2 as FQNEAQ (reference sequence). The V end was cut by 2 bases, the J end by 3 bases, with 17 bases between. There are 16 residues in the CDR3. This clonotype was detected many times.

The chain combines TRBV7-9 with TRBJ2-7; D perhaps matches TRBD1 (6 bases). The specimen sequenced was blood. The receptor was derived from a man aged 18 to 30 with Graves' hyperthyroidism. In DNA form, the CDR3 reads TGTGCCAGCAGCTTAATAACAGGGATGGTGGTCTACGAGCAGTACTTC. Translated: CASSLITGMVVYEQYF.